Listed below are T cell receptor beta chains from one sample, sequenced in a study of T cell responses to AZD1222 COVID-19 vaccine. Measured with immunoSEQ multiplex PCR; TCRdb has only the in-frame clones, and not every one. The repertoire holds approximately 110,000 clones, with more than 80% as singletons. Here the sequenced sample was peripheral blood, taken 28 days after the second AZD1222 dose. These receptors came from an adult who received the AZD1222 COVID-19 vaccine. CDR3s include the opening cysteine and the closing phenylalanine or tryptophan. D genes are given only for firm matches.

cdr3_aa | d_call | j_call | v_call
CASTTWTGAYEQYF | TRBD1 | TRBJ2-7 | TRBV2
CASSPRLAGADTQYF | TRBD2 | TRBJ2-3 | TRBV18
CASSQTSGGGNEQFF | TRBD2 | TRBJ2-1 | TRBV4-1
CASSGGLAVSYEQYF | TRBD2 | TRBJ2-7 | TRBV5-1
CASSGGTGNTEAFF | TRBD1 | TRBJ1-1 | TRBV5-1
CASSLMGRGDQPQHF | - | TRBJ1-5 | TRBV7-2
CASSPWKRQGVTNSPLHF | TRBD1 | TRBJ1-6 | TRBV28
CASSEQGGKNEQYF | TRBD1 | TRBJ2-7 | TRBV6-1
CASTLRNLNTEAFF | - | TRBJ1-1 | TRBV28
CASSYRAGHSPLHF | - | TRBJ1-6 | TRBV6-5
CASSQETGGSNQPQHF | - | TRBJ1-5 | TRBV4-1
CAISGADKSGANVLTF | - | TRBJ2-6 | TRBV10-3
CASSQDGGIWTDTQYF | TRBD2 | TRBJ2-3 | TRBV14
CASSSPGDNPANTGELFF | - | TRBJ2-2 | TRBV5-5
CASSWSDSNNEQFF | - | TRBJ2-1 | TRBV6-5
CASSQSGKQGGDQPQHF | - | TRBJ1-5 | TRBV23-1
CASSIRSGGTYNEQFF | TRBD2 | TRBJ2-1 | TRBV7-8
CAISSNYGYTF | - | TRBJ1-2 | TRBV10-3
CASSTKMGRLSYEQYF | - | TRBJ2-7 | TRBV19
CASSGRGRGNEKLFF | - | TRBJ1-4 | TRBV9
CASRLTGAGNTIYF | TRBD1 | TRBJ1-3 | TRBV28
CASSRGTGRAQPQHF | TRBD1 | TRBJ1-5 | TRBV19
CASSLQASGGPLAGELFF | TRBD2 | TRBJ2-2 | TRBV7-3
CASSLVGGDQPQHF | - | TRBJ1-5 | TRBV5-6
CASLTRGSDEQYF | TRBD1 | TRBJ2-7 | TRBV18
CASSFPLTGGNTGELFF | - | TRBJ2-2 | TRBV7-2
CASSEMRRPLRLRYQETQYF | - | TRBJ2-5 | TRBV2
CAWDSLKETQYF | - | TRBJ2-5 | TRBV30
CSVKTGGYGYTF | - | TRBJ1-2 | TRBV29-1
CASSLYPPSGGANEQFF | TRBD2 | TRBJ2-1 | TRBV7-2
CASSRGQGIDTGELFF | TRBD1 | TRBJ2-2 | TRBV4-1
CASSLDGGRVSPLHF | - | TRBJ1-6 | TRBV11-2
CASSPGDRGRGAGNTIYF | TRBD1 | TRBJ1-3 | TRBV5-1
CAWSVRTGGSNQPQHF | TRBD1 | TRBJ1-5 | TRBV30
CASSLIGGYGSGELFF | TRBD2 | TRBJ2-2 | TRBV27
CASSQGSGNTIYF | - | TRBJ1-3 | TRBV5-1
CASSPFEGLNTEAFF | - | TRBJ1-1 | TRBV7-9
CASSQEAGWTEAFF | - | TRBJ1-1 | TRBV3-1/TRBV3-2
CAISEGELSSYEQYF | - | TRBJ2-7 | TRBV10-3
CASSEAGQTGNTIYF | TRBD1 | TRBJ1-3 | TRBV6-1
CAIRQTGTSGSGELFF | TRBD2 | TRBJ2-2 | TRBV10-3